A selection of T cell receptor beta chains follows, all from one sample in a study of OX40 agonist ivuxolimab in advanced cancers. Clones were read by immunoSEQ multiplex PCR, and TCRdb kept only the in-frame ones, dropping some. The top ten hold 2% to 3% of the sample, which has about 77,000 clones, roughly 86% seen once. Sequenced material: CD4+ or CD8+ T cells sorted from blood, taken in a trial of the OX40 agonist ivuxolimab. These TCRs come from an adult with an advanced solid tumor such as melanoma, head and neck, liver or kidney cancer. CDR3s leave out the opening cysteine and the closing phenylalanine or tryptophan. Each record gives: V gene, clone size, CDR3 length, J gene, CDR3 protein. Some rows mark clone size as missing; the rest say once, few, many or name a class of expanded clone.

V: TRBV27; size: few; length: 14; J: TRBJ1-1; CDR3: ASSSVGGTGGLEAF
V: TRBV7-8; size: once; length: 12; J: TRBJ2-2; CDR3: ASSGLVFGGELF
V: TRBV19; size: NA; length: 13; J: TRBJ1-5; CDR3: ASSPPGKIDQPQH
V: TRBV4-2; size: NA; length: 15; J: TRBJ1-6; CDR3: ASSQDMGSGWGSPLH
V: TRBV19; size: few; length: 13; J: TRBJ1-5; CDR3: ASTEDPGWDQPQH
V: TRBV6-1; size: NA; length: 12; J: NA; CDR3: ASSVGVPTYEQY
V: TRBV4-1; size: NA; length: 13; J: TRBJ2-1; CDR3: ASSQEAISYNEQF
V: TRBV2; size: NA; length: 12; J: TRBJ2-5; CDR3: ASKGRGGQETQY
V: TRBV28; size: NA; length: 9; J: TRBJ1-2; CDR3: ASSPDYGYT
V: TRBV18; size: NA; length: 13; J: TRBJ1-2; CDR3: ASSPPDGQHYGYT
V: TRBV28; size: NA; length: 13; J: TRBJ1-4; CDR3: ASSLQGRGREKLF
V: TRBV5-1; size: once; length: 12; J: TRBJ1-1; CDR3: ASSFLQGNTEAF
V: TRBV7-5; size: once; length: 14; J: TRBJ2-3; CDR3: ARSVLAGGPRDTQY
V: TRBV27; size: NA; length: 13; J: TRBJ1-2; CDR3: ASSLFATTNYGYT
V: TRBV2; size: NA; length: 12; J: TRBJ2-7; CDR3: ASSRGRPSYEQY
V: TRBV30; size: NA; length: 10; J: TRBJ1-1; CDR3: AWNPSGGDAF
V: TRBV14; size: NA; length: 10; J: TRBJ1-3; CDR3: ASSPLGNTIY
V: TRBV7-6; size: NA; length: 15; J: TRBJ1-1; CDR3: ASSSLGYLAVNTEAF
V: TRBV28; size: NA; length: 11; J: TRBJ1-1; CDR3: ASSLTPNTEAF
V: TRBV5-1; size: NA; length: 12; J: TRBJ1-2; CDR3: ASSLVGRPHGYT
V: TRBV19; size: once; length: 13; J: TRBJ1-2; CDR3: ASSIRGLGNYGYT
V: TRBV15; size: NA; length: 15; J: TRBJ2-3; CDR3: ATSRGTGRTPRGGQY
V: TRBV13; size: NA; length: 14; J: TRBJ1-5; CDR3: ASSFRGRVGNQPQH
V: TRBV2; size: NA; length: 7; J: TRBJ1-2; CDR3: ASSDSYT
V: TRBV5-1; size: NA; length: 13; J: TRBJ1-1; CDR3: ASSLTRSLNTEAF
V: TRBV27; size: once; length: 15; J: TRBJ2-2; CDR3: ASSKGQGSANTGELF